This TCR beta chain was captured by sequencing in a study of blood T cell repertoires in COVID-19. This CDR3 has 14 residues. In germline, CDR1 is SGHDT, CDR2 YYEEEE. V was pared by 2 bases and J by 2 bases, with 10 bases between. TCRdb keeps only in-frame clones here, not all; method: immunoSEQ multiplex PCR. This sample has tens of thousands of clones, with more than 75% found just once. The chain is built from TRBV5-6 and TRBJ1-1; D call uncertain. This clonotype originated in a human donor in a cohort sampled during active COVID-19. Material for sequencing was peripheral blood. CDR3 region: CASSFGLLNTEAFF. The CDR3 bases are TGTGCCAGCAGCTTCGGACTCCTAAACACTGAAGCTTTCTTT. Using reference TRBV5-6 and TRBJ1-1 for the parts outside the CDR3, the full variable domain is DAGVTQSPTHLIKTRGQQVTLRCSPKSGHDTVSWYQQALGQGPQFIFQYYEEEERQRGNFPDRFSGHQFPNYSSELNVNALLLGDSALYLCASSFGLLNTEAFFGQGTRLTVV.